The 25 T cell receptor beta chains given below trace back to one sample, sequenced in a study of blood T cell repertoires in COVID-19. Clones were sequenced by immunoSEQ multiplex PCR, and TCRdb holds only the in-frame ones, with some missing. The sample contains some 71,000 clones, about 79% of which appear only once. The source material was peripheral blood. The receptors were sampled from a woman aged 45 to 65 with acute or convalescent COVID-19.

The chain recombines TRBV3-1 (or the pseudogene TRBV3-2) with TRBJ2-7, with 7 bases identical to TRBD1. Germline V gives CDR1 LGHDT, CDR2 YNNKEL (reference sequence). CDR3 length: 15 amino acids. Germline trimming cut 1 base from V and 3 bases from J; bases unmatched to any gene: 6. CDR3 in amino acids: CASSQAAAGGYEQYF. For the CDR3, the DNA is TGTGCCAGCAGCCAAGCTGCGGCAGGGGGCTACGAGCAGTACTTC.

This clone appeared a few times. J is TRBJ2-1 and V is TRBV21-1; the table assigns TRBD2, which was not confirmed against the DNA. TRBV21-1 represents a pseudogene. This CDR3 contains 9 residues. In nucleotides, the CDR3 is TGTGCCAGCAGCATAAGAGCGTTCTTC. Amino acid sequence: CASSIRAFF.

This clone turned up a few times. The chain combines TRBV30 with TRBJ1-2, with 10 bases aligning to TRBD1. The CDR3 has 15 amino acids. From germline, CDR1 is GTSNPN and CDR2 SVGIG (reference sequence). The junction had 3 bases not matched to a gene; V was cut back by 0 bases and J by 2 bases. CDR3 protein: CAWSVQTGGNYGYTF. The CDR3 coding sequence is TGTGCCTGGAGTGTACAGACAGGGGGCAACTATGGCTACACCTTC.

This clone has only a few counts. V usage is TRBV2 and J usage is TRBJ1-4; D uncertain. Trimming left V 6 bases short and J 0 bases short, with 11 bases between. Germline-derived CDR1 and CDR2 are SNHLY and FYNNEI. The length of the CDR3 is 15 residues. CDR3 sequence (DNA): TGTGCCAGCAGAACAGAGTTAGCAACTAATGAAAAACTGTTTTTT. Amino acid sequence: CASRTELATNEKLFF.

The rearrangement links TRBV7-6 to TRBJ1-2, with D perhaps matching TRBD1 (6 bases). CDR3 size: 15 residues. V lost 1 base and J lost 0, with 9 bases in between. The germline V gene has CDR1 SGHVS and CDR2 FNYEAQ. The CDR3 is CASSLGTASNYGYTF. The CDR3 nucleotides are TGTGCCAGCAGCTTAGGGACAGCCTCTAACTATGGCTACACCTTC.

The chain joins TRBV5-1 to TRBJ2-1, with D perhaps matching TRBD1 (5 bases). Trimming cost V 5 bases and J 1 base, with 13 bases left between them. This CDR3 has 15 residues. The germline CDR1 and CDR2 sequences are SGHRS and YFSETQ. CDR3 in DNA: TGCGCCAGCAGTCTTACAGGACGTTCCTACAATGAGCAGTTCTTC. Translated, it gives CASSLTGRSYNEQFF.

In nucleotides, the CDR3 is TGTGCCAGCAGCGAGAGGACAGGTGGCTATGGCTACACCTTC. Protein product: CASSERTGGYGYTF. This chain uses TRBV9 with TRBJ1-2; 7 positions agree with TRBD1. Germline trimming cut 3 bases from V and 4 bases from J; bases unmatched to any gene: 6. Germline CDR1 reads SGDLS; CDR2 reads YYNGEE. The CDR3 covers 14 residues.

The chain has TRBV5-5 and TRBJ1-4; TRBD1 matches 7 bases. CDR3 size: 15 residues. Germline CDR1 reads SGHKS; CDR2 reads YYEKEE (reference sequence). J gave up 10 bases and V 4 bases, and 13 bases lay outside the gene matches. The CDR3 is CASSRRTTGDGKLFF. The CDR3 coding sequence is TGTGCCAGCAGCAGAAGAACCACAGGGGATGGAAAACTGTTTTTT. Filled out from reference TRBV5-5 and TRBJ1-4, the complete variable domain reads DAGVTQSPTHLIKTRGQQVTLRCSPISGHKSVSWYQQVLGQGPQFIFQYYEKEERGRGNFPDRFSARQFPNYSSELNVNALLLGDSALYLCASSRRTTGDGKLFFGSGTQLSVL.

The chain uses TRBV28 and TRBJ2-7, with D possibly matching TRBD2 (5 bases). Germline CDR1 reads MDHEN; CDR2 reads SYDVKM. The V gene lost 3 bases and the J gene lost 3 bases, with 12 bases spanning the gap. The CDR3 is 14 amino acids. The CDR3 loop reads CASSLAGENYEQYF. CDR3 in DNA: TGTGCCAGCAGTTTGGCTGGGGAGAACTACGAGCAGTACTTC.

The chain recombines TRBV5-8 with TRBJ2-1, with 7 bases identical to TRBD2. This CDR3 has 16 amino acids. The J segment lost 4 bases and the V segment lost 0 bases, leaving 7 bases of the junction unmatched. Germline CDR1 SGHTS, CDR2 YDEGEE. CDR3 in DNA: TGTGCCAGCAGCTTGGGTCTAGCGGCGAGATACAATGAGCAGTTCTTC. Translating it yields CASSLGLAARYNEQFF. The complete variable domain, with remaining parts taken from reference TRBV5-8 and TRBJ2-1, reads EAGVTQSPTHLIKTRGQQATLRCSPISGHTSVYWYQQALGLGLQFLLWYDEGEERNRGNFPPRFSGRQFPNYSSELNVNALELEDSALYLCASSLGLAARYNEQFFGPGTRLTVL.

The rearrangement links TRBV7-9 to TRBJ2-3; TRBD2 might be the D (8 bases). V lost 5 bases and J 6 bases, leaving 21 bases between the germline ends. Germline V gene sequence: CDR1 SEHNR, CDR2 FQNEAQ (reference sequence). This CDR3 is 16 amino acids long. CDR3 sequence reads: CASSAKLSGTVDTQYF. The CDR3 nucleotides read TGTGCCAGCAGCGCCAAACTTAGCGGGACAGTTGATACGCAGTATTTT. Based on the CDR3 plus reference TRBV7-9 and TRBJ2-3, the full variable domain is DTGVSQNPRHKITKRGQNVTFRCDPISEHNRLYWYRQTLGQGPEFLTYFQNEAQLEKSRLLSDRFSAERPKGSFSTLEIQRTEQGDSAMYLCASSAKLSGTVDTQYFGPGTRLTVL.

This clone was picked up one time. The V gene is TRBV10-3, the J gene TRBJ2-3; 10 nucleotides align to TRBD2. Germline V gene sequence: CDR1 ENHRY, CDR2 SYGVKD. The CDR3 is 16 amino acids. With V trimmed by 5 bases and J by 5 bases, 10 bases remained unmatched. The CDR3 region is CAISRTLAGVEDTQYF. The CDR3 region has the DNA TGTGCCATCAGTCGTACGCTAGCGGGAGTTGAAGATACGCAGTATTTT.

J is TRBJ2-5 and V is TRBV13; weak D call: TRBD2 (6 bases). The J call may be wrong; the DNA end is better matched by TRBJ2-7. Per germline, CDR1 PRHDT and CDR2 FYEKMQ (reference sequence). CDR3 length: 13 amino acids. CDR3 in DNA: TGTGCCAGCAGCTTTGGGGGAGGCTACGAGCAGTACTTC. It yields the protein CASSFGGGYEQYF.

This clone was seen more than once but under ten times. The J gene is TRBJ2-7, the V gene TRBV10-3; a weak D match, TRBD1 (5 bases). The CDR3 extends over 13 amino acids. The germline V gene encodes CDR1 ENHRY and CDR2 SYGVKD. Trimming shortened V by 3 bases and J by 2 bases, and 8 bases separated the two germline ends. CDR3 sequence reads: CAISETGPYEQYF. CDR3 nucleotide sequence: TGTGCCATCAGTGAAACAGGACCCTACGAGCAGTACTTC.

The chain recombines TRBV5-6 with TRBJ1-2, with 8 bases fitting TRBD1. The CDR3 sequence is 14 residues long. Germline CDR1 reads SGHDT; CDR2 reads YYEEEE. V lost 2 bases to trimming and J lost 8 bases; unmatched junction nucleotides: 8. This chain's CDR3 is CASSFVQGARGYTF. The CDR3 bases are TGTGCCAGCAGCTTCGTTCAGGGGGCGCGGGGCTACACCTTC.

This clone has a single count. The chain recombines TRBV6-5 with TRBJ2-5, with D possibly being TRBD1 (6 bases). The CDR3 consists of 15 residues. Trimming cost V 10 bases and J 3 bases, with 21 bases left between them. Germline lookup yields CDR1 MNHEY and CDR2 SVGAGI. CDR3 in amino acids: CATLPRGSWEETQYF. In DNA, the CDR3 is TGTGCCACTCTCCCCAGGGGATCGTGGGAAGAGACCCAGTACTTC.

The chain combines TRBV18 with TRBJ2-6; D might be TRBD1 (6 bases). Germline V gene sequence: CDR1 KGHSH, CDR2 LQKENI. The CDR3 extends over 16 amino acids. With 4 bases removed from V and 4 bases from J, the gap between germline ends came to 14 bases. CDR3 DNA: TGTGCCAGCTCACAATTTCAGGGGACAGGGGCCAACGTCCTGACTTTC. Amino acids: CASSQFQGTGANVLTF.

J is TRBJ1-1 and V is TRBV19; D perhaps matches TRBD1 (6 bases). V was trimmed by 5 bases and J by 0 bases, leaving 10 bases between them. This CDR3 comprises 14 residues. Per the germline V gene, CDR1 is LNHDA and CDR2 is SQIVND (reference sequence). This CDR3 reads CASSADRLNTEAFF. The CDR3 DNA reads TGTGCCAGTAGTGCGGACAGACTGAACACTGAAGCTTTCTTT.

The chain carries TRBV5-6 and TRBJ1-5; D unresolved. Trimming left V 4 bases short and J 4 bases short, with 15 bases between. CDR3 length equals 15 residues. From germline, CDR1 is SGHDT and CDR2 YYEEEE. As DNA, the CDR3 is TGTGCCAGCAGCCTGACCGGGTCCACGAATCAGCCCCAGCATTTT. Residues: CASSLTGSTNQPQHF.

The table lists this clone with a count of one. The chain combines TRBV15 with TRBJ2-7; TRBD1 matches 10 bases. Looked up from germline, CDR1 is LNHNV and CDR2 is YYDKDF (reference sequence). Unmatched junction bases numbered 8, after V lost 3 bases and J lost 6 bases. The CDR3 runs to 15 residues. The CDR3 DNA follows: TGTGCCACCAGCAGGACCGGGACAGGGGCTCCCGAGCAGTACTTC. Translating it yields CATSRTGTGAPEQYF.

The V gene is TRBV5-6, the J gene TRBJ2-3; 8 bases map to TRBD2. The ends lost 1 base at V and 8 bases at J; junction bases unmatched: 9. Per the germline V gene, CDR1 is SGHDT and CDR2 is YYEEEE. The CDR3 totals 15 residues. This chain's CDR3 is CASSLQGLGGGTQYF. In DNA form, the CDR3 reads TGTGCCAGCAGCTTGCAGGGACTAGGGGGTGGTACGCAGTATTTT. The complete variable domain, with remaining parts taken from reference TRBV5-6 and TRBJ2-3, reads DAGVTQSPTHLIKTRGQQVTLRCSPKSGHDTVSWYQQALGQGPQFIFQYYEEEERQRGNFPDRFSGHQFPNYSSELNVNALLLGDSALYLCASSLQGLGGGTQYFGPGTRLTVL.

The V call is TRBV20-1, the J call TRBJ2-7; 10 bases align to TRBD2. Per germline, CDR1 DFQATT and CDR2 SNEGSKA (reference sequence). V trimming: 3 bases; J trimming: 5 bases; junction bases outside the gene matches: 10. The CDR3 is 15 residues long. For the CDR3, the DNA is TGCAGTGCTAGTTTTCCTAGCGGGAGAGAACACGAGCAGTACTTC. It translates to CSASFPSGREHEQYF.

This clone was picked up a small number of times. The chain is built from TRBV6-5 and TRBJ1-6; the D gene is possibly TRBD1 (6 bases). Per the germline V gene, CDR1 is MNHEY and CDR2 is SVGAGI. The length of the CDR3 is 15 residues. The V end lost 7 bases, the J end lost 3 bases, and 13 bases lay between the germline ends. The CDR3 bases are TGTGCCAGCATCGAACAGGGTTTCTATAATTCACCCCTCCACTTT. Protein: CASIEQGFYNSPLHF.

The CDR3 bases are TGCGCCAGCAGCTTGGACCCGGGGTTGGGCACTGAAGCTTTCTTT. It is translated as CASSLDPGLGTEAFF. This chain joins TRBV5-1 and TRBJ1-1, with D unresolved. Trimming removed 0 bases at V and 4 bases at J, with 13 bases between. CDR1 and CDR2 (germline): SGHRS, YFSETQ. The length of the CDR3 is 15 residues. Using reference TRBV5-1 and TRBJ1-1 for the parts outside the CDR3, the full variable domain is KAGVTQTPRYLIKTRGQQVTLSCSPISGHRSVSWYQQTPGQGLQFLFEYFSETQRNKGNFPGRFSGRQFSNSRSEMNVSTLELGDSALYLCASSLDPGLGTEAFFGQGTRLTVV.

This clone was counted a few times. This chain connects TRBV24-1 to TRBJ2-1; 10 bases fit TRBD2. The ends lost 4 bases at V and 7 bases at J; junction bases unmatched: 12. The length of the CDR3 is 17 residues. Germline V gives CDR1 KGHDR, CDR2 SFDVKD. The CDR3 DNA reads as TGTGCCACCAGTGAAAGGACTAGCGGAAGGCTAGGGAATGAGCAGTTCTTC. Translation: CATSERTSGRLGNEQFF.